This note documents a single T cell receptor beta chain sequence. Its antigen is still unknown. Treatment reported: 19 received Ad26.COV2.S at low or high dose, single or two shots; about five received placebo; per-sample allocation not given. Collection of samples fell on day 63 after the first vaccine or placebo injection. Trimming removed 6 bases at V and 0 bases at J, with 8 bases between. The CDR3 totals 13 residues. The germline V gene encodes CDR1 SNHLY and CDR2 FYNNEI. The data originate from a study of Ad26.COV2.S vaccination and SARS-CoV-2 variants. Study summary: Sample donor was a member of the COV1001 Ad26.COV2.S trial arm. Ad26.COV2.S was injected intramuscularly once or twice, 56 days apart.

TCRdb's copy holds only in-frame clones and misses some; the assay was immunoSEQ multiplex PCR. The sample lists more than 350,000 clones, about nine tenths occurring once. Study results and caveats: Breadth measured for non-spike TCRs was similar across vaccine and placebo recipients.

The TCR sequence derives from a person between 18 and 60 years old who received the Ad26.COV2.S COVID-19 vaccine or a placebo. V gene TRBV2 combines with J gene TRBJ1-1; D remains ambiguous. Specimen: peripheral blood, collected in a trial of Ad26.COV2.S vaccine versus placebo. The CDR3: CASRVLVNTEAFF. The CDR3 nucleotides read TGTGCCAGCAGGGTCTTGGTGAACACTGAAGCTTTCTTT.